Listed below are T cell receptor beta chains from one sample, sequenced in a study of blood T cell repertoires in COVID-19. Measured with immunoSEQ multiplex PCR; TCRdb has only the in-frame clones, and not every one. The sample records about 430,000 clones, approximately 90% being singletons. The sample was PBMCs or T cells enriched from blood (not recorded which). The receptors were sampled from a woman in her twenties or thirties with acute COVID-19. The CDR3 runs from the conserved cysteine through the conserved F or W. A D gene is named only where the DNA matches it firmly. Only part of the rows carry a size: once, few, many, or a class if the clone is expanded.

CDR3	DNA	J	D	V	size
CASSVGSPGEQYF	TGTGCCAGCAGCGTAGGGTCTCCAGGGGAGCAGTACTTC	TRBJ2-7	NA	TRBV9	NA
CASSLGGVGGSPLHF	TGCGCCAGCAGCTTGGGAGGAGTCGGCGGTTCACCCCTCCACTTT	TRBJ1-6	NA	TRBV5-1	NA
CASSEEQSGANVLTF	TGTGCCAGCAGTGAGGAGCAGTCTGGGGCCAACGTCCTGACTTTC	TRBJ2-6	NA	TRBV2	NA
CASSSGQPYEQYF	TGTGCCAGCAGTTCGGGACAGCCATACGAGCAGTACTTC	TRBJ2-7	TRBD1	TRBV12-3/TRBV12-4	NA
CASRADSVYEQYF	TGTGCCAGCAGAGCGGACAGTGTTTACGAGCAGTACTTC	TRBJ2-7	NA	TRBV6-5	NA
CASSPVRGSTDTQYF	TGTGCCAGCAGCCCGGTCCGGGGGAGCACAGATACGCAGTATTTT	TRBJ2-3	NA	TRBV3-1/TRBV3-2	NA
CASSDRPSGGLQETQYF	TGTGCCAGCAGTGATCGTCCTAGCGGAGGGCTTCAAGAGACCCAGTACTTC	TRBJ2-5	TRBD2	TRBV2	NA
CASSPRTGANSPLHF	TGTGCCAGCAGCCCAAGGACAGGGGCCAATTCACCCCTCCACTTT	TRBJ1-6	TRBD1	TRBV11-2	NA
CASSQDIAGAIYF	TGTGCCAGCAGCCAAGATATAGCAGGGGCCATATATTTT	TRBJ1-3	NA	TRBV3-1/TRBV3-2	few
CASSLGIAGAQETQYF	TGTGCCAGCAGCTTAGGGATAGCGGGGGCCCAAGAGACCCAGTACTTC	TRBJ2-5	TRBD2	TRBV7-2	NA
CASSEAWQGGGYTF	TGTGCCAGCAGTGAAGCGTGGCAGGGAGGCGGCTACACCTTC	TRBJ1-2	NA	TRBV6-1	few
CASSVGTANSPLHF	TGTGCCAGCAGCGTAGGGACAGCCAATTCACCCCTCCACTTT	TRBJ1-6	NA	TRBV9	NA
CASSEYRGASTDTQYF	TGTGCCAGCAGTGAGTACAGGGGGGCGAGCACAGATACGCAGTATTTT	TRBJ2-3	TRBD1	TRBV2	NA
CSVLSGQTGELFF	TGCAGCGTCCTATCCGGACAGACCGGGGAGCTGTTTTTT	TRBJ2-2	NA	TRBV29-1	NA
CASSKTHCGTEAFF	TGTGCCAGCAGCAAGACTCATTGTGGCACTGAAGCTTTCTTT	TRBJ1-1	NA	TRBV21-1	once
CASSLGVDGNQPQHF	TGTGCCAGCAGCCTGGGAGTTGATGGCAATCAGCCCCAGCATTTT	TRBJ1-5	NA	TRBV5-6	once
CASSQGFREPSSPLHF	TGTGCCAGCAGCCAAGGATTCCGGGAACCTTCGTCACCCCTCCACTTT	TRBJ1-6	NA	TRBV14	NA
CASSPTPGQPNEKLFF	TGCGCCAGCAGCCCAACCCCGGGACAGCCTAATGAAAAACTGTTTTTT	TRBJ1-4	TRBD1	TRBV5-1	NA
CASSVSGTLNSPLHF	TGTGCCAGCAGCGTCTCTGGGACACTTAATTCACCCCTCCACTTT	TRBJ1-6	NA	TRBV9	NA
CASRQGMGTGELFF	TGTGCCAGCAGGCAGGGGATGGGGACCGGGGAGCTGTTTTTT	TRBJ2-2	NA	TRBV6-5	few
CASSPQGFGNTIYF	TGTGCCAGCTCACCCCAGGGGTTTGGAAACACCATATATTTT	TRBJ1-3	NA	TRBV18	NA
CARGGLSTNEKLFF	TGTGCCCGAGGAGGGCTGTCAACTAATGAAAAACTGTTTTTT	TRBJ1-4	NA	TRBV30	NA
CAWRGHGDTEAFF	TGTGCCTGGAGAGGTCACGGGGACACTGAAGCTTTCTTT	TRBJ1-1	NA	TRBV30	NA
CASSYEGQPQHF	TGTGCCAGCAGTTATGAGGGACAGCCCCAGCATTTT	TRBJ1-5	NA	TRBV6-2/TRBV6-3	NA
CASSSGVWAYEQYF	TGTGCCAGCAGCTCCGGGGTATGGGCCTACGAGCAGTACTTC	TRBJ2-7	NA	TRBV5-4	NA
CSVESGRGTPEAFF	TGCAGCGTTGAAAGTGGCAGGGGGACGCCTGAAGCTTTCTTT	TRBJ1-1	TRBD1	TRBV29-1	NA
CASRSEVNTEAFF	TGTGCCAGCAGGTCGGAGGTGAACACTGAAGCTTTCTTT	TRBJ1-1	NA	TRBV2	NA
CASSLRGVEAFF	TGTGCCAGCAGTTTACGGGGAGTTGAAGCTTTCTTT	TRBJ1-1	NA	TRBV12-3/TRBV12-4	NA
CASSVRTGDNYGYTF	TGTGCCAGCAGCGTTAGGACAGGGGACAACTATGGCTACACCTTC	TRBJ1-2	TRBD1	TRBV9	once
CSGPGTEESSYNSPLHF	TGCAGCGGGCCCGGGACAGAAGAAAGCTCCTATAATTCACCCCTCCACTTT	TRBJ1-6	TRBD1	TRBV29-1	NA
CASSQDPGNTIYF	TGTGCCAGCAGCCAAGATCCAGGAAACACCATATATTTT	TRBJ1-3	NA	TRBV14	NA
CAIRRPTGSVANTEAFF	TGTGCCATCAGGCGACCGACAGGGTCGGTCGCGAACACTGAAGCTTTCTTT	TRBJ1-1	TRBD1	TRBV10-3	NA
CASSGYPGNSGNTIYF	TGTGCCAGCAGTGGGTATCCGGGAAACTCTGGAAACACCATATATTTT	TRBJ1-3	NA	TRBV2	NA
CASSLGTGDNEQFF	TGTGCCAGCAGCCTCGGGACAGGGGACAATGAGCAGTTCTTC	TRBJ2-1	TRBD1	TRBV7-9	NA
CATSEGGNRGVETQYF	TGTGCCACCAGTGAGGGGGGGAACCGAGGCGTTGAGACCCAGTACTTC	TRBJ2-5	TRBD2	TRBV24-1	NA